A selection of T cell receptor beta chains follows, all from one sample in a study of cytomegalovirus exposure and HLA in healthy donors. Profiling relied on immunoSEQ multiplex PCR, and the TCRdb table lists in-frame clones only, not all of them. The sample consists of approximately 190,000 clones, around four fifths of them appearing once. Sequencing was carried out using PBMCs. The receptors come from a young woman in good health and CMV-seronegative. Both conserved end residues are part of each CDR3. Fields, in order: clone size, V gene, J gene, D gene, CDR3 DNA, CDR3 protein. D genes are given only for firm matches. For some rows the clone size is stated as once, few or many, or as a class when expanded; others skip it.

clone size: -; V gene: TRBV7-6; J gene: TRBJ2-5; D gene: -; CDR3 DNA: TGTGCCAGCAGCTTAGGCGGGTACCAAGAGACCCAGTACTTC; CDR3 protein: CASSLGGYQETQYF
clone size: -; V gene: TRBV7-6; J gene: TRBJ2-7; D gene: -; CDR3 DNA: TGTGCCAGCAGCCCCCGGACGGGGAAATCCCCTTGGGAGCAGTACTTC; CDR3 protein: CASSPRTGKSPWEQYF
clone size: once; V gene: TRBV6-5; J gene: TRBJ1-2; D gene: -; CDR3 DNA: TGTGCCAGCAGTTACACAGTAACAAAGTATGGCTACACCTTC; CDR3 protein: CASSYTVTKYGYTF
clone size: -; V gene: TRBV5-6; J gene: TRBJ2-5; D gene: TRBD1; CDR3 DNA: TGTGCCAGCAGCCGCGGGACAGGGATCGGGGAGACCCAGTACTTC; CDR3 protein: CASSRGTGIGETQYF
clone size: -; V gene: TRBV5-4; J gene: TRBJ1-1; D gene: -; CDR3 DNA: TGTGCCAGCAGCTTGGAAGGGGGGAACACTGAAGCTTTCTTT; CDR3 protein: CASSLEGGNTEAFF
clone size: -; V gene: TRBV6-5; J gene: TRBJ2-5; D gene: -; CDR3 DNA: TGTGCCAGCCGCCGAGGAACGGTACAAGAGACCCAGTACTTC; CDR3 protein: CASRRGTVQETQYF
clone size: -; V gene: TRBV25-1; J gene: TRBJ2-1; D gene: -; CDR3 DNA: TGTGCCAGCAGTCGCCAGGGGAATTCCTACAATGAGCAGTTCTTC; CDR3 protein: CASSRQGNSYNEQFF
clone size: -; V gene: TRBV25-1; J gene: TRBJ1-4; D gene: TRBD1; CDR3 DNA: TGTGCCAGTGAAAGGGGGACAGGTGAAAAACTGTTTTTT; CDR3 protein: CASERGTGEKLFF
clone size: -; V gene: TRBV6-5; J gene: TRBJ2-5; D gene: TRBD1; CDR3 DNA: TGTGCCAGCAGTGCACCCGGGGACAGGGCCGAGACCCAGTACTTC; CDR3 protein: CASSAPGDRAETQYF
clone size: -; V gene: TRBV27; J gene: TRBJ2-7; D gene: TRBD1; CDR3 DNA: TGTGCCAGCAGTTTAGGGACAGGAGTCTACGAGCAGTACTTC; CDR3 protein: CASSLGTGVYEQYF
clone size: once; V gene: TRBV7-2; J gene: TRBJ2-1; D gene: TRBD2; CDR3 DNA: TGTGCCAGCAGCTTTCAGGGCGGGGGGACATCCAATGAGCAGTTCTTC; CDR3 protein: CASSFQGGGTSNEQFF
clone size: few; V gene: TRBV6-5; J gene: TRBJ1-3; D gene: -; CDR3 DNA: TGTGCCAGCAGTTACTCCTCAGTCTCTGGAAACACCATATATTTT; CDR3 protein: CASSYSSVSGNTIYF
clone size: -; V gene: TRBV2; J gene: TRBJ1-2; D gene: TRBD1; CDR3 DNA: TGTGCCAGCAGGACAGGGACCTATGGCTACACCTTC; CDR3 protein: CASRTGTYGYTF
clone size: -; V gene: TRBV27; J gene: TRBJ2-7; D gene: TRBD1; CDR3 DNA: TGTGCCAGCAAACAGGGGGCTTACGAGCAGTACTTC; CDR3 protein: CASKQGAYEQYF
clone size: -; V gene: TRBV4-2; J gene: TRBJ2-2; D gene: TRBD2; CDR3 DNA: TGTGCCAGCAGCCAACGTACTAGCGGGAGTATCGGGGAGCTGTTTTTT; CDR3 protein: CASSQRTSGSIGELFF
clone size: -; V gene: TRBV4-3; J gene: TRBJ2-7; D gene: -; CDR3 DNA: TGCGCCAGCAGCCAAGATCCCGGGAACGAGCAGTACTTC; CDR3 protein: CASSQDPGNEQYF
clone size: -; V gene: TRBV18; J gene: TRBJ1-1; D gene: -; CDR3 DNA: TGTGCCAGCTCCCTTTCCCCGAACACTGAAGCTTTCTTT; CDR3 protein: CASSLSPNTEAFF
clone size: few; V gene: TRBV15; J gene: TRBJ1-4; D gene: -; CDR3 DNA: TGTGCCACCAGCAGAGATCGGGGAGCTCCTAATGAAAAACTGTTTTTT; CDR3 protein: CATSRDRGAPNEKLFF
clone size: -; V gene: TRBV28; J gene: TRBJ2-5; D gene: -; CDR3 DNA: TGTGCCAGCAGTTACCAGGGGGCGGGAGGGTACCAAGAGACCCAGTACTTC; CDR3 protein: CASSYQGAGGYQETQYF
clone size: -; V gene: TRBV4-2; J gene: TRBJ2-1; D gene: TRBD2; CDR3 DNA: TGTGCCAGCAGCCAATGGCTGTGGACTAGCGGGGGGGACCTAAACTACAATGAGCAGTTCTTC; CDR3 protein: CASSQWLWTSGGDLNYNEQFF
clone size: few; V gene: TRBV7-6; J gene: TRBJ2-6; D gene: -; CDR3 DNA: TGTGCCAGCAGCTTAGGGGCCTCTGGGGCCAACGTCCTGACTTTC; CDR3 protein: CASSLGASGANVLTF
clone size: once; V gene: TRBV7-8; J gene: TRBJ2-5; D gene: -; CDR3 DNA: TGTGCCAGCAGCTTTCTAGAGACCCAGTACTTC; CDR3 protein: CASSFLETQYF
clone size: -; V gene: TRBV2; J gene: TRBJ1-2; D gene: -; CDR3 DNA: TGTGCCACCGCCGAGGGCAACAGTAATGGCTACACCTTC; CDR3 protein: CATAEGNSNGYTF
clone size: -; V gene: TRBV5-1; J gene: TRBJ1-2; D gene: TRBD1; CDR3 DNA: TGCGCCAGCAGGGCGGGACAGAACTATGGCTACACCTTC; CDR3 protein: CASRAGQNYGYTF
clone size: few; V gene: TRBV9; J gene: TRBJ2-7; D gene: TRBD1; CDR3 DNA: TGTGCCAGCAGCGTAGGACAGGGGTTGTACGAGCAGTACTTC; CDR3 protein: CASSVGQGLYEQYF
clone size: -; V gene: TRBV19; J gene: TRBJ2-3; D gene: TRBD1; CDR3 DNA: TGTGCCAGTAGTATTGGGACAGGAGTGAGCACAGATACGCAGTATTTT; CDR3 protein: CASSIGTGVSTDTQYF
clone size: -; V gene: TRBV7-9; J gene: TRBJ2-1; D gene: TRBD1; CDR3 DNA: TGTGCCAGCAGCGTCAACAGGGGAGAAGGCCACAATGAGCAGTTCTTC; CDR3 protein: CASSVNRGEGHNEQFF
clone size: -; V gene: TRBV21-1; J gene: TRBJ1-2; D gene: -; CDR3 DNA: TGTGCCAGCAGCAAATGGGTCTCCAGGCAATGGGTATACTATGGCTACACCTTC; CDR3 protein: CASSKWVSRQWVYYGYTF
clone size: -; V gene: TRBV28; J gene: TRBJ2-2; D gene: TRBD1; CDR3 DNA: TGTGCCAGCAGTGCGACAGGGTTCGACGGGGAGCTGTTTTTT; CDR3 protein: CASSATGFDGELFF
clone size: -; V gene: TRBV7-8; J gene: TRBJ1-1; D gene: TRBD1; CDR3 DNA: TGTGCCAGCAGCAAATGGACAGGGTATGGCACTGAAGCTTTCTTT; CDR3 protein: CASSKWTGYGTEAFF
clone size: once; V gene: TRBV18; J gene: TRBJ2-7; D gene: TRBD2; CDR3 DNA: TGTGCCAGCTGGTCCGGGACTAGCGGGAGCAAAAATGCCTACGAGCAGTACTTC; CDR3 protein: CASWSGTSGSKNAYEQYF
clone size: -; V gene: TRBV14; J gene: TRBJ1-4; D gene: TRBD1; CDR3 DNA: TGTGCCAGCAGGGACAGGGGTGGCGAAAAACTGTTTTTT; CDR3 protein: CASRDRGGEKLFF
clone size: once; V gene: TRBV20-1; J gene: TRBJ2-1; D gene: -; CDR3 DNA: TGCAGTGCTAGCGCGTCTAATGAGCAGTTCTTC; CDR3 protein: CSASASNEQFF
clone size: once; V gene: TRBV7-2; J gene: TRBJ2-5; D gene: TRBD2; CDR3 DNA: TGTGCCAGCAGCCCGGGAGTGCGGACTAGCGGGCGTGAGACCCAGTACTTC; CDR3 protein: CASSPGVRTSGRETQYF
clone size: -; V gene: TRBV5-4; J gene: TRBJ2-1; D gene: -; CDR3 DNA: TGTGCCAGCAGCTCCCGCGTGGTAGCGGACTCCTACAATGAGCAGTTCTTC; CDR3 protein: CASSSRVVADSYNEQFF
clone size: once; V gene: TRBV7-6; J gene: TRBJ2-3; D gene: -; CDR3 DNA: TGTGCCAGCAGCTTAAGTGGCGGGAAAACAGATACGCAGTATTTT; CDR3 protein: CASSLSGGKTDTQYF
clone size: few; V gene: TRBV6-1; J gene: TRBJ2-7; D gene: TRBD2; CDR3 DNA: TGTGCCAGCAGTGAATCGCTAGCGGGGTCCTACGAGCAGTACTTC; CDR3 protein: CASSESLAGSYEQYF